Below are 13 T cell receptor beta chains sequenced from a single sample in a study of T-cell memory formation after mild COVID-19. One entry per CDR3 protein, called by TCRdb with MiXCR from the 5' RACE reads. The sample carries 430,000 or so distinct CDR3 sequences, approximately 23% recorded once. Sequencing was done on a sample of PBMCs or a T cell subset sorted from them (not recorded which). All receptors come from an adult woman who had mild COVID-19 (a few samples of this study predate the infection). Cell type and time point are not known.

This clonotype showed up just a few times. The CDR3, as DNA: TGTGCCAGCAGCAAAGAAGGACAGGGGAACACTAAAAACATTCAGTACTTC. It specifies CASSKEGQGNTKNIQYF. The chain recombines TRBV21-1 with TRBJ2-4; the D segment call TRBD1 is taken from the table without a DNA check. TRBV21-1 is labeled a pseudogene. This CDR3 region has 17 residues.

The chain is built from TRBV7-2 and TRBJ2-1; no clear D gene. Germline assignment: CDR1 SGHTA and CDR2 FQGNSA. The V end was cut by 0 bases, the J end by 3 bases, with 6 bases between. The CDR3 runs 14 residues. The CDR3 region is CASSLARIYNEQFF. The CDR3 DNA is TGTGCCAGCAGCTTAGCGCGGATCTACAATGAGCAGTTCTTC.

V usage is TRBV20-1 and J usage is TRBJ1-1; TRBD1 might be the D (5 bases). CDR3 length: 11 amino acids. Germline values: CDR1 DFQATT, CDR2 SNEGSKA (reference sequence). Deletions cut 6 bases from V and 3 bases from J, with 8 bases between. The CDR3 DNA reads TGCAGTGCCGCAGGGTACACTGAAGCTTTCTTT. This encodes CSAAGYTEAFF.

The rearrangement uses TRBV7-6 and TRBJ1-1; D possibly corresponds to TRBD1 (6 bases). Germline V gene sequence: CDR1 SGHVS, CDR2 FNYEAQ. V lost 0 bases, J lost 4 bases, and 12 bases lay in between. The CDR3 totals 15 residues. CDR3 sequence reads: CASSLAVQGSTEAFF. Written as DNA, the CDR3 is TGTGCCAGCAGCTTAGCTGTACAGGGTAGCACTGAAGCTTTCTTT.

V usage is TRBV6-4 and J usage is TRBJ2-1, with D possibly matching TRBD1 (5 bases). The V gene lost 5 bases and the J gene lost 5 bases, with 16 bases spanning the gap. Germline CDR1 is MRHNA and CDR2 is SNTAGT. The length of the CDR3 is 15 residues. The CDR3 loop is CASSSWGPQNNEQFF. In DNA form, the CDR3 reads TGTGCCAGCAGTTCCTGGGGCCCACAGAACAATGAGCAGTTCTTC.

The chain has TRBV6-5 and TRBJ2-2; no clear D. The germline V and J ends were trimmed by 4 bases and 3 bases, with 9 bases remaining between them. CDR1 is MNHEY, CDR2 SVGAGI, per germline. This CDR3 has 14 amino acids. The CDR3 DNA follows: TGTGCCAGCAGTTTTAAGGGTTACACCGGGGAGCTGTTTTTT. Translation gives CASSFKGYTGELFF.

V usage is TRBV4-1 and J usage is TRBJ2-3, with 9 bases fitting TRBD1. CDR3 length: 15 residues. The germline V gene has CDR1 MGHRA and CDR2 YSYEKL. Germline trimming cut 8 bases from V and 3 bases from J; bases unmatched to any gene: 9. For the CDR3, the DNA is TGCGCCAGCTCCCGGTCGACAGGGGGGACAGATACGCAGTATTTT. Translation gives CASSRSTGGTDTQYF.

The table lists this clonotype with a few counts. The chain recombines TRBV20-1 with TRBJ2-3, with TRBD2 identical over 8 bases. Losses at the gene ends were 4 bases for V and 3 bases for J; bases not matched to a gene: 6. CDR1 and CDR2 from the germline V gene are DFQATT and SNEGSKA (reference sequence). This CDR3 has 14 amino acids. CDR3 bases: TGCAGTGCTAAGCGGGAGTCGGGTACAGATACGCAGTATTTT. Its translation is CSAKRESGTDTQYF.

The J gene is TRBJ2-1, the V gene TRBV20-1, with TRBD2 matching 7 bases. CDR3 size: 10 residues. Germline V gene data show CDR1 as DFQATT and CDR2 as SNEGSKA (reference sequence). The V segment lost 7 bases and the J segment 9 bases; nucleotides outside the gene matches: 3. CDR3 DNA: TGCAGTGTTCGGGAGGCTGAGCAGTTCTTC. This codes for CSVREAEQFF.

This clonotype has more than one count but fewer than ten. V usage is TRBV24-1 and J usage is TRBJ2-1, with D tentatively TRBD2 (6 bases). V lost 3 bases to trimming and J lost 6 bases, with 17 bases between them. Germline V gene data show CDR1 as KGHDR and CDR2 as SFDVKD. The CDR3 length is 16 residues. DNA for the CDR3: TGTGCCACCAGTGATATTACTAGCTACTTGGGCAATGAGCAGTTCTTC. Its translation: CATSDITSYLGNEQFF.

V usage is TRBV12-3 or TRBV12-4 and J usage is TRBJ2-1; TRBD1 agrees at 7 bases. The CDR3 is made up of 15 amino acids. Trimming cost V 4 bases and J 3 bases; bases outside gene matches: 6. In nucleotides, the CDR3 is TGTGCCAGCAGTTCGGCCCGGGACAGCTACAATGAGCAGTTCTTC. Translated, it gives CASSSARDSYNEQFF.

This clonotype was seen more than once but under ten times. The rearrangement joins TRBV5-1 to TRBJ1-1; 9 positions match TRBD1. Germline V gene data show CDR1 as SGHRS and CDR2 as YFSETQ. The ends lost 6 bases at V and 1 base at J; junction bases unmatched: 16. This CDR3 is built from 18 residues. The CDR3 loop reads CASKRAGTGLEANTEAFF. The DNA of the CDR3 is TGCGCCAGCAAGAGAGCCGGGACAGGGCTCGAAGCGAACACTGAAGCTTTCTTT.

The chain links TRBV5-1 to TRBJ1-2; 10 bases are shared with TRBD1. The trim removed 4 bases at V and 4 bases at J, leaving 13 bases unmatched. Germline-derived CDR1 and CDR2 are SGHRS and YFSETQ. CDR3 length: 17 amino acids. The CDR3 is CASSNPRDRGRGYGYTF. The CDR3 DNA follows: TGCGCCAGCAGCAACCCCCGGGACAGGGGCCGGGGCTATGGCTACACCTTC.